This is a list of T cell receptor beta chains from one sample in a study of cytomegalovirus exposure and HLA in healthy donors. The protocol was immunoSEQ multiplex PCR, while the TCRdb copy is restricted to in-frame clones and leaves out a portion. In the table there are 65,000 to 80,000 clones, 90% to 95% of which are singletons. Sequenced: PBMCs. The source of these receptors is a woman aged 18-35 years in good health and CMV-seropositive. Both conserved end residues are trimmed from each CDR3.

v_gene	CDR3aa
TRBV7-2	ASSLGSISYEQY
TRBV10-1	ASSFGYTSPHEQY
TRBV19	ASSPVGGTEAF
TRBV11-2	ASSLLAGTSYEQY
TRBV7-9	ASSSSESGNTIY
TRBV19	ATFGVEVNYGYT
TRBV15	ATSKGGGYTGELF
TRBV4-3	ASSQDHRGGTDTEAF
TRBV6-6	ASSYAGGYT
TRBV29-1	SLTGGRGNTEAF
TRBV10-2	ATVTGGETQY
TRBV5-1	ASSHFSGADNYNEQF
TRBV14	ASSNGGSLSYEQY
TRBV11-3	ASSFGQASYEQY
TRBV6-1	ASSEPGGYGYT
TRBV11-1	ASSPGTGDYNEQF
TRBV27	ASSPEGLAGATDTQY
TRBV9	ASSVNRDYNEQF
TRBV30	AWKGATYEQY
TRBV2	ASKKSDSSYEQY
TRBV6-1	ASSEDRAGDTQY
TRBV6-1	ASSEKTPGTKPEKLF
TRBV18	ASFPSGRSYNEQF
TRBV28	ASSLGMGQSLNSPLH
TRBV19	ASSILPGDTEAF
TRBV7-9	ASSLGGLDYGYT
TRBV20-1	SARAGEKLF
TRBV7-9	ASSFRGSTDTQY
TRBV2	ASSVEIYEQY
TRBV19	ASSMTNEQF
TRBV7-9	ASSLAESGGSYEQY
TRBV10-3	AISEWTKNTEAF
TRBV18	ASSQYRAQHEKLF
TRBV19	ASSIEGRNYGYT
TRBV30	AWSRGAGGAPDTQY
TRBV30	AWSVGGSSYEQY
TRBV2	ATNDREAYGYT
TRBV27	ASRINDRGNTGELF
TRBV4-2	ASSPLWRGPHNEQF
TRBV30	AWRQDRGTYEQY
TRBV10-1	ASSVGTGGYEQY
TRBV5-1	ASSLAEGFGSGELF
TRBV6-1	ASSEYEEETQY
TRBV7-8	ASSLAFDRTGNTIY